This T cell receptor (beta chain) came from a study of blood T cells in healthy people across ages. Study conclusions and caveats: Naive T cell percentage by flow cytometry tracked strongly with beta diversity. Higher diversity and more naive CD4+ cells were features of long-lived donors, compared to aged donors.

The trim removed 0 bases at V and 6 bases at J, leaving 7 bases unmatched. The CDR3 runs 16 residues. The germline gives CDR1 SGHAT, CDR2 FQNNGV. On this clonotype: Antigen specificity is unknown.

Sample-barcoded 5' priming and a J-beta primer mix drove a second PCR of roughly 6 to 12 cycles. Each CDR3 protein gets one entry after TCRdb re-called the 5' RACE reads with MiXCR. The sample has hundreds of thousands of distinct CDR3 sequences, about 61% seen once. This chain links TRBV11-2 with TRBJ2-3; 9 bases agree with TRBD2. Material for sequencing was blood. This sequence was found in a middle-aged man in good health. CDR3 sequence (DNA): TGTGCCAGCAGCTTAGACAGCGGGAGGATTTGGGATACGCAGTATTTT. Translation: CASSLDSGRIWDTQYF.